The 20 T cell receptor beta chains below come from one sample, sequenced in a study of T cells in Graves' hyperthyroidism and ophthalmopathy. Researchers took RNA transcripts and amplified the TCR beta CDR3 regions from them. The HTBI primer set was used in a first-round RT-PCR of the TCR CDR3. Via MiXCR, TCRdb re-called the multiplex PCR reads, giving one row per CDR3 protein. The data contain a few hundred thousand distinct CDR3 sequences, approximately 15% of them singletons. The sample comprised blood. All receptors come from a woman aged 60-75 years with Graves' ophthalmopathy.

This clonotype was recorded many times. This chain uses TRBV20-1 with TRBJ2-5; D is ambiguous. V lost 3 bases to trimming and J lost 4 bases, with 9 bases between them. The germline V gene encodes CDR1 DFQATT and CDR2 SNEGSKA (reference sequence). The CDR3 consists of 12 residues. Here the CDR3 DNA reads TGCAGTGCTAGGTCAACTGGAGAGACCCAGTACTTC. Translation: CSARSTGETQYF.

This chain links TRBV28 with TRBJ1-2; the match to TRBD1 covers 7 bases. The CDR3 totals 12 residues. With V trimmed by 10 bases and J by 7 bases, 9 bases remained unmatched. The germline CDR1 and CDR2 sequences are MDHEN and SYDVKM. The CDR3 bases are TGTGCCACCAGACAGGGTCAGAGTGGCTACACCTTC. Its protein product is CATRQGQSGYTF.

This chain connects TRBV5-5 to TRBJ1-1; 10 nucleotides line up with TRBD1. CDR3 size: 13 residues. Germline trimming cut 4 bases from V and 8 bases from J; bases unmatched to any gene: 5. Germline lookup yields CDR1 SGHKS and CDR2 YYEKEE (reference sequence). The CDR3 sequence: CASSLRDRGEAFF. CDR3 sequence (DNA): TGTGCCAGCAGCCTTCGGGACAGGGGAGAAGCTTTCTTT.

The V gene is TRBV6-5, the J gene TRBJ1-3; D is unresolved. Germline V gene sequence: CDR1 MNHEY, CDR2 SVGAGI. Trimming stripped 2 bases from V and 0 bases from J, with 8 bases between. The length of the CDR3 is 15 residues. The CDR3: CASSYEGYSGNTIYF. The CDR3 coding sequence is TGTGCCAGCAGTTACGAGGGCTACTCTGGAAACACCATATATTTT.

This clonotype was found a few times. CDR3 nucleotide sequence: TGTGCCAGCAGCGTAAAGGGGATTAGCACAGATACGCAGTATTTT. Translation: CASSVKGISTDTQYF. The chain links TRBV9 to TRBJ2-3; tentatively, D is TRBD1 (5 bases). Trimming removed 1 base from V and 0 bases from J, with 9 bases in between. The CDR3 loop spans 15 amino acids. Germline CDR1 and CDR2: SGDLS and YYNGEE. Supplemented by reference TRBV9 and TRBJ2-3, the full variable domain reads DSGVTQTPKHLITATGQRVTLRCSPRSGDLSVYWYQQSLDQGLQFLIQYYNGEERAKGNILERFSAQQFPDLHSELNLSSLELGDSALYFCASSVKGISTDTQYFGPGTRLTVL.

The table lists this clonotype with many counts. V gene TRBV2 combines with J gene TRBJ1-1, with 7 bases fitting TRBD1. The CDR3 is 14 amino acids. Germline V gives CDR1 SNHLY, CDR2 FYNNEI. With V trimmed by 6 bases and J by 4 bases, 8 bases remained unmatched. In DNA form, the CDR3 reads TGTGCCAGCAGCCGACAGGGAGGGGGCACTGAAGCTTTCTTT. This sequence encodes CASSRQGGGTEAFF.

This clonotype was counted at least ten times. The chain joins TRBV28 to TRBJ2-7; TRBD1 is a possible D gene (6 bases). The CDR3 spans 14 residues. The V end lost 2 bases, the J end lost 0 bases, and 8 bases lay between the germline ends. Germline lookup yields CDR1 MDHEN and CDR2 SYDVKM. The CDR3 DNA reads TGTGCCAGCAGTTTACAGGGGAACTCCTACGAGCAGTACTTC. The encoded protein is CASSLQGNSYEQYF.

This clonotype has a count of ten or more. The chain combines TRBV27 with TRBJ1-1; D possibly corresponds to TRBD1 (5 bases). CDR3 length: 19 residues. V was trimmed by 7 bases and J by 1 base, leaving 28 bases between them. CDR1 is MNHEY and CDR2 is SMNVEV in the germline V gene (reference sequence). The chain's CDR3 is CASTPQSRQGFFKNTEAFF. DNA of the CDR3: TGTGCCAGCACTCCCCAAAGCCGCCAGGGATTTTTCAAGAACACTGAAGCTTTCTTT.

This clonotype was found many times. The chain recombines TRBV20-1 with TRBJ2-5; D might be TRBD1 (6 bases). CDR3 size: 15 residues. Germline CDR1 DFQATT, CDR2 SNEGSKA (reference sequence). In DNA form, the CDR3 reads TGCTCAGTGAGGCCCAGGGGAATAATGGAAGAGACCCAGTACTTC. This sequence encodes CSVRPRGIMEETQYF.

Many counts were recorded for this clonotype. This chain joins TRBV12-3 or TRBV12-4 and TRBJ2-7, with 7 bases identical to TRBD1. This CDR3 comprises 14 residues. The ends lost 3 bases at V and 5 bases at J; junction bases unmatched: 7. CDR3 loop: CASSFGQGVDEQYF. The CDR3 bases are TGTGCCAGCAGTTTCGGGCAGGGGGTAGACGAGCAGTACTTC.

In regard to this clonotype: Given a much more abundant clone one base away, this may be a read error. The final CDR3 position lacks the conserved phenylalanine or tryptophan, pointing to a likely read error. J is TRBJ2-5 and V is TRBV2, with unresolved D. V gave up 2 bases and J gave up 5 bases, with 3 bases separating them. The V gene's germline CDR1 is SNHLY and CDR2 FYNNEI. The CDR3 is made up of 11 amino acids. DNA for the CDR3: TGTGCCAGCAGTGAAAGGGAGACCCAGTACTCC. This translates into CASSERETQYS.

A few counts support this clonotype. The rearrangement links TRBV6-1 to TRBJ1-2, with D possibly being TRBD1 (6 bases). V lost 6 bases to trimming and J lost 8 bases, with 13 bases between them. The CDR3 has 12 residues. The germline V gene has CDR1 MNHNS and CDR2 SASEGT. In DNA, the CDR3 is TGTGCCAGCAGGGCCCCGGGGGGCGGCTACACCTTC. Encoded protein: CASRAPGGGYTF.

This clonotype was detected only a few times. The V and J genes are TRBV9 and TRBJ2-5, with D possibly matching TRBD1 (5 bases). The CDR3 loop spans 14 amino acids. The V gene's germline CDR1 is SGDLS and CDR2 YYNGEE. The ends were cut back, 4 bases at V and 5 bases at J, with 15 bases in the middle. CDR3 protein: CASSPDSLGETQYF. CDR3 coding DNA: TGTGCCAGCAGCCCTGACAGCCTAGGGGAGACCCAGTACTTC.

This clonotype was detected ten times or more. In DNA, the CDR3 is TGTGCCATCAGTGGTCTGGGTGGAGAGCAGTACTTC. Translating gives CAISGLGGEQYF. This chain connects TRBV10-3 to TRBJ2-7; no reliable D call. The CDR3 length is 12 residues. Germline lookup yields CDR1 ENHRY and CDR2 SYGVKD. With 4 bases removed from V and 7 bases from J, the gap between germline ends came to 11 bases.

The table lists this clonotype with a few counts. The rearrangement joins TRBV19 to TRBJ2-1; TRBD2 aligns across 9 bases. The CDR3 sequence is 15 residues long. After removal of 0 bases from V and 9 bases from J, the junction contained 6 bases not matched to a gene. Germline CDR1 LNHDA, CDR2 SQIVND (reference sequence). For the CDR3, the DNA is TGTGCCAGTAGTATAGATGCGGGAGGGCCGAGTGAGCAGTTCTTC. Translating it yields CASSIDAGGPSEQFF.

CDR3 nucleotides: TGTGCCAGCAGCGACGGGACTGGCGGCAATCAGCCCCAGCATTTT. Translating it yields CASSDGTGGNQPQHF. The chain is built from TRBV9 and TRBJ1-5; tentative D call: TRBD1 (5 bases). The CDR3 consists of 15 residues. In germline, CDR1 is SGDLS, CDR2 YYNGEE. V shed 3 bases and J shed 2 bases, with 12 bases lying between them.

The chain links TRBV5-6 to TRBJ2-3, with TRBD1 matching 10 bases. The germline V gene encodes CDR1 SGHDT and CDR2 YYEEEE. The CDR3 is made up of 14 amino acids. J gave up 6 bases and V 4 bases, and 5 bases lay outside the gene matches. The CDR3 reads CASSQDRGLDTQYF. CDR3 coding DNA: TGTGCCAGCAGCCAAGACAGGGGGCTTGATACGCAGTATTTT.

Regarding this clonotype: A much larger clonotype is one base distant, so this may be a read error. This chain uses TRBV28 with TRBJ2-4; D perhaps matches TRBD2 (6 bases). The CDR3 spans 11 residues. Germline V lookup: CDR1 MDHEN, CDR2 SYDVKM. Trimming took 4 bases from V and 14 from J, leaving 12 bases between them. The CDR3 protein is CASSSRLVEYF. CDR3 bases: TGTGCCAGCAGTTCCCGACTAGTGGAGTACTTC.

The chain uses TRBV9 and TRBJ1-2; possibly TRBD1 for D (6 bases). CDR1 is SGDLS and CDR2 is YYNGEE in the germline V gene. This CDR3 is built from 16 residues. Trimming pared 0 bases from V and 4 bases from J, leaving 16 bases between. The CDR3 reads CASSVGYNREGYGYTF. The DNA for the CDR3 is TGTGCCAGCAGCGTAGGTTACAACAGGGAGGGCTATGGCTACACCTTC. The full variable domain, completed using reference TRBV9 and TRBJ1-2, is DSGVTQTPKHLITATGQRVTLRCSPRSGDLSVYWYQQSLDQGLQFLIQYYNGEERAKGNILERFSAQQFPDLHSELNLSSLELGDSALYFCASSVGYNREGYGYTFGSGTRLTVV.

This clonotype was seen many times. The chain combines TRBV20-1 with TRBJ1-3; D call uncertain. The CDR3 totals 12 residues. Germline CDR1 reads DFQATT; CDR2 reads SNEGSKA (reference sequence). V was trimmed by 5 bases and J by 0 bases, leaving 5 bases between them. The CDR3 DNA is TGCAGTGCTGCTCGCTCTGGAAACACCATATATTTT. It specifies CSAARSGNTIYF.